The 9 T cell receptor beta chains below all came from one sample that was sequenced in a study of neurological immune-mediated disorders. TCRdb re-derived calls from the 5' RACE reads in MiXCR, one entry per CDR3 protein. This sample has about 74,000 distinct CDR3 sequences, with 5.2% found just once. The sequencing input was PBMCs. Receptors were obtained from a young man with multiple sclerosis.

The V gene is TRBV20-1, the J gene TRBJ2-1, with 14 nucleotides matching TRBD2. Trimming took 3 bases from V and 7 from J; bases not matched to a gene: 8. The CDR3 is 16 amino acids. Germline V gene data show CDR1 as DFQATT and CDR2 as SNEGSKA (reference sequence). CDR3 DNA: TGCAGTGCTAGCCCCTGGACTAGCGGGGGGCGGAATGAGCAGTTCTTC. Encoded protein: CSASPWTSGGRNEQFF.

The table lists this clonotype with many counts. The gene calls are TRBV20-1 and TRBJ1-2; 8 nucleotides agree with TRBD1. The CDR3 loop spans 13 amino acids. The ends lost 2 bases at V and 6 bases at J; junction bases unmatched: 5. Germline loops: CDR1 DFQATT, CDR2 SNEGSKA (reference sequence). This CDR3 reads CSARQGQVHGYTF. CDR3 nucleotides: TGCAGTGCTAGACAGGGACAGGTCCATGGCTACACCTTC.

This clonotype was seen at least ten times. This sequence joins TRBV29-1 and TRBJ2-1, with D possibly called TRBD1 or TRBD2 (5 bases each). Trimming stripped 6 bases from V and 15 bases from J, with 18 bases between. CDR3 size: 11 residues. The germline V gene has CDR1 SQVTM and CDR2 ANQGSEA. CDR3 in amino acids: CSVQTPGPRFF. The CDR3 DNA reads as TGCAGCGTCCAAACTCCGGGACCACGGTTCTTC.

The sample holds many counts of this clonotype. This chain joins TRBV24-1 and TRBJ2-7, with TRBD2 as a possible D gene (6 bases). The V gene lost 2 bases and the J gene lost 6 bases, with 19 bases spanning the gap. From germline, CDR1 is KGHDR and CDR2 SFDVKD. The CDR3 runs 16 residues. The CDR3 bases are TGTGCCACCAGTGATTCAGCCGGGACGGAGGGTGGCGAGCAGTACTTC. Translation gives CATSDSAGTEGGEQYF.

This clonotype was counted ten times or more. The chain combines TRBV20-1 with TRBJ1-5; D ambiguous. The ends were cut back, 5 bases at V and 0 bases at J, with 11 bases in the middle. CDR1 is DFQATT, CDR2 SNEGSKA, per germline (reference sequence). This CDR3 region has 14 residues. DNA for the CDR3: TGCAGTGCTCGGGGTGGCAATAGCAATCAGCCCCAGCATTTT. Protein product: CSARGGNSNQPQHF.

This clonotype has a count of ten or more. J is TRBJ1-4 and V is TRBV7-9, with a possible D match to TRBD1 (6 bases). Trimming cost V 6 bases and J 5 bases, with 13 bases left between them. The CDR3 is 14 amino acids. Germline CDR1 SEHNR, CDR2 FQNEAQ (reference sequence). The DNA for the CDR3 is TGTGCCAGCAGACCGGACAGTAACAATGAAAAACTGTTTTTT. It translates to CASRPDSNNEKLFF.

The sample holds many counts of this clonotype. V gene TRBV7-2 combines with J gene TRBJ2-7; 8 bases agree with TRBD2. V lost 0 bases and J lost 3; bases outside the gene matches: 4. Looked up from germline, CDR1 is SGHTA and CDR2 is FQGNSA. This CDR3 comprises 15 residues. The CDR3 loop reads CASSLATSGYYEQYF. CDR3 bases: TGTGCCAGCAGCTTAGCTACTAGCGGTTACTACGAGCAGTACTTC. Full variable domain (missing parts from reference TRBV7-2 and TRBJ2-7): GAGVSQSPSNKVTEKGKDVELRCDPISGHTALYWYRQSLGQGLEFLIYFQGNSAPDKSGLPSDRFSAERTGGSVSTLTIQRTQQEDSAVYLCASSLATSGYYEQYFGPGTRLTVT.

This clonotype was detected many times. V gene TRBV6-6 combines with J gene TRBJ2-3, with D tentatively TRBD1 or TRBD2 (5 bases each). This CDR3 comprises 14 residues. The V end was cut by 6 bases, the J end by 2 bases, with 12 bases between. Germline CDR1 reads MNHNY; CDR2 reads SVGAGI (reference sequence). DNA for the CDR3: TGTGCCAGCAGCTCGGGGCCGAACACAGATACGCAGTATTTT. Its translation: CASSSGPNTDTQYF.

This clonotype was detected ten times or more. This chain links TRBV5-6 with TRBJ2-7; TRBD2 might be the D (6 bases). The CDR3 sequence is 11 residues long. Deletions cut 3 bases from V and 6 bases from J, with 7 bases between. Germline V CDR1 and CDR2: SGHDT, YYEEEE. CDR3 coding DNA: TGTGCCAGCAGCTCGGAGGGCGAGCAGTACTTC. This gives the protein CASSSEGEQYF. Full variable domain (rest looked up from reference TRBV5-6 and TRBJ2-7): DAGVTQSPTHLIKTRGQQVTLRCSPKSGHDTVSWYQQALGQGPQFIFQYYEEEERQRGNFPDRFSGHQFPNYSSELNVNALLLGDSALYLCASSSEGEQYFGPGTRLTVT.